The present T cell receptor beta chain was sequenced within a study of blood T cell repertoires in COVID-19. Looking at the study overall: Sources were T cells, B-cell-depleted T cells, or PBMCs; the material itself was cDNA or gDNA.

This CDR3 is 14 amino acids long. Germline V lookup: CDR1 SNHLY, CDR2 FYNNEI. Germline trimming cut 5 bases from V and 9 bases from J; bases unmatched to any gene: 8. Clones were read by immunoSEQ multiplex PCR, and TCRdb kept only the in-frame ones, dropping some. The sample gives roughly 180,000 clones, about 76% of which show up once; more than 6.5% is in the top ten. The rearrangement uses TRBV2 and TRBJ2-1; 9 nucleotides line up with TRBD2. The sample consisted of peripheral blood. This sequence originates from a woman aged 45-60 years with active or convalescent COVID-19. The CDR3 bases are TGTGCCAGCAGTTCTAGCAGGCGGGGGGGTGAGCAGTTCTTC. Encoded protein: CASSSSRRGGEQFF.